A selection of T cell receptor beta chains follows, all from one sample in a study of CD8 T cells in Susac syndrome. TCRdb re-derived calls from the immunoSEQ multiplex PCR reads in MiXCR, one entry per CDR3 protein. The sample lists about 150,000 distinct CDR3 sequences, nearly 97% seen once, with roughly 0.15% in the top ten. The sample was CD8+ T cells from PBMCs. These receptors originate from a human donor with multiple sclerosis. Each CDR3 is given with its conserved first and last residue. The D gene is left open where the match is weak. Clone size appears in some rows only: once, few, many, or a class for an expanded clone.

TRBV29-1	NA	NA	TRBJ1-2	TGCAGCGTTGTCGGGCAGGGCCGAGATGGCTACACCTTC	CSVVGQGRDGYTF
TRBV3-1	TRBD1	NA	TRBJ2-7	TGTGCCAGCAGCCAAGTTCTCGGGGACAGGACGTTGAGAGAGCAGTACTTC	CASSQVLGDRTLREQYF
TRBV11-1	NA	NA	TRBJ2-1	TGTGCCAGCAGCCCATCCACGGGGGAATCCTACAATGAGCAGTTCTTC	CASSPSTGESYNEQFF
TRBV6-5	NA	NA	TRBJ2-2	TGTGCCAGCAGTCCTCACACCGGGGAGCTGTTTTTT	CASSPHTGELFF
TRBV20-1	NA	once	TRBJ1-1	TGCAGTACCGTCCTTAACAGTGAAGCTTTCTTT	CSTVLNSEAFF
TRBV20-1	TRBD2	NA	TRBJ2-1	TGCAGTGCTCATCCCTTGGGACTAGCGGGGGGGCAGCCCCCGAAGGGTGAGCAGTTCTTC	CSAHPLGLAGGQPPKGEQFF
TRBV13	NA	NA	TRBJ2-1	TGTGCCAGCAGCTTAAAGGGGCTCCCGGTGGGGAATGAGCAGTTCTTC	CASSLKGLPVGNEQFF
TRBV19	NA	NA	TRBJ1-5	TGTGCCAGTAGTATCGACAGCACGATCCGTCAGCCCCAGCATTTT	CASSIDSTIRQPQHF
TRBV7-2	NA	once	TRBJ1-2	TGTGCCAGCAGCTATCGGACACCGGCTAACTATGGCTACACCTTC	CASSYRTPANYGYTF
TRBV15	TRBD1	NA	TRBJ1-5	TGTGCCACCAGCAGAGACCCGGGACAGGAGGTCAATCAGCCCCAGCATTTT	CATSRDPGQEVNQPQHF
TRBV6-6	TRBD1	NA	TRBJ2-7	TGTGCCAGCAGTCCCGACAGGGGGGTCTACGAGCAGTACTTC	CASSPDRGVYEQYF
TRBV9	TRBD2	NA	TRBJ2-1	TGTGCCAGCAGCGTTGACGGCGGGGGGGCGGATGAGCAGTTCTTC	CASSVDGGGADEQFF
TRBV23-1	TRBD1	NA	TRBJ2-2	TGCGCCAGCAGTCAACCCGGACAGGGGGCCGGGGAGCTGTTTTTT	CASSQPGQGAGELFF
TRBV9	NA	NA	TRBJ2-5	TGTGCCAGCAGCCGATGGACAGACTTACAAGAGACCCAGTACTTC	CASSRWTDLQETQYF
TRBV27	NA	NA	TRBJ1-5	TGTGCCAGCAGTTCCTTGGGGGGACCCCAGCATTTT	CASSSLGGPQHF
TRBV29-1	TRBD1	once	TRBJ1-1	TGCAGCGTTGAGCTTCGACAGGGCGCAATGAACACTGAAGCTTTCTTT	CSVELRQGAMNTEAFF
TRBV20-1	NA	NA	TRBJ2-1	TGCAGTGTTTATCTTCGGGGGAACTCCTACAATGAGCAGTTCTTC	CSVYLRGNSYNEQFF
TRBV5-6	TRBD1	once	TRBJ1-2	TGTGCCAGCAGCCTGCCGGGACAGGCCTCCGATGGCTACACCTTC	CASSLPGQASDGYTF
TRBV12-5	NA	NA	TRBJ2-2	TGTGCTAGTGGTTTTCCAGGGAACACCGGGGAGCTGTTTTTT	CASGFPGNTGELFF
TRBV9	NA	NA	TRBJ1-1	TGTGCCAGCACCCTAGGGACACTCGACACTGAAGCTTTCTTT	CASTLGTLDTEAFF
TRBV3-1	TRBD2	NA	TRBJ2-7	TGTGCCAGCACCATCGGTAGCGGGGGGGACTACGAGCAGTACTTC	CASTIGSGGDYEQYF
TRBV5-6	NA	NA	TRBJ2-1	TGTGCCAGCACCCCCGGCGGAGGGAGCGATGAGCAGTTCTTC	CASTPGGGSDEQFF
TRBV9	TRBD1	NA	TRBJ2-2	TGTGCCAGCAGCGACCCGGGACAGGGGGCTATCGGGGAGCTGTTTTTT	CASSDPGQGAIGELFF